This T cell receptor (beta chain) was sequenced during a study of PD-1 blockade in classical Hodgkin lymphoma. Study-level points and caveats: While CD8+ TCR diversity did not rise significantly by C4D1, CD4+ TCR diversity did. The diversity seen at baseline in complete responders resembled that of newly diagnosed patients. Diminished baseline TCR diversity has been reported in newly diagnosed patients relative to healthy donors.

Assay used: immunoSEQ multiplex PCR; TCRdb lists only in-frame clones, some missing. The data hold roughly 100,000 clones, with roughly 73% observed a single time. The CDR3 has 14 amino acids. Germline V CDR1 and CDR2: ENHRY, SYGVKD. Trimming took 0 bases from V and 6 from J, leaving 10 bases between them. The sample's time point: cycle 4 day 1 (C4D1), after 5 to 7 weeks of nivolumab. The patients all showed relapse after autologous stem cell transplantation, while their brentuximab vedotin exposure varied. This clone appeared a few times. Its antigen is unknown. This sequence was found in a human donor with classical Hodgkin lymphoma. The specimen was peripheral blood mononuclear cells (PBMCs), collected before the fourth cycle of nivolumab. The rearrangement uses TRBV10-3 and TRBJ2-3; D ambiguous. CDR3 bases: TGTGCCATCAGTGAGTCGATGCCCAGGGATACGCAGTATTTT. It translates to CAISESMPRDTQYF.